This T cell receptor beta chain was captured in a study of lymphopenia after photon versus proton radiotherapy. On this clone: The target antigen is unknown.

General observations from the study: Oligoclonal CD8+ Temra expansion after nadir drove photon patients' diversity drop. Under photons, naive T cells and diversity fell while effector/memory populations rose. Survival link was tested only in deceased patients; proton benefit remains a possibility.

Data came from immunoSEQ multiplex PCR; TCRdb stores just in-frame clones and leaves some out. Here the sample spans 15,000 or so clones, 86% being singletons. Germline CDR1 reads MNHNS; CDR2 reads SASEGT. CDR3 length: 16 residues. The V end was cut by 2 bases, the J end by 2 bases, with 15 bases between. The TCR originated in a man aged 65 to 85 with pancreatic cancer. V and J are TRBV6-1 and TRBJ1-1; D is ambiguous. Sequenced material: peripheral blood, taken from a patient treated with proton-based radiotherapy. Written as DNA, the CDR3 is TGTGCCAGCAGTGAAATCGATGGGCGGACCAACACTGAAGCTTTCTTT. Protein sequence: CASSEIDGRTNTEAFF.